This note documents a single T cell receptor (beta chain) sequence. Its specificity is unknown. This entry comes from a study of identical twins. The study's findings and limits: Modelling approaches yielded underestimates of out-of-frame TCR alpha sharing between monozygotic twins. The study found excess low generation probability among twin-shared out-of-frame alpha sequences.

Trimming took off 0 bases at V and 3 bases at J, with 8 bases between the two ends. Germline CDR1 reads DFQATT; CDR2 reads SNEGSKA (reference sequence). CDR3 length: 14 amino acids. Unique molecular identifiers were present on the cDNA, which also gained a universal primer site by template switching. TCRdb reprocessed the 5' RACE reads via MiXCR and lists one record per CDR3 protein. In the table there are just over 450,000 distinct CDR3 sequences, 13% to 15% of which are singletons. The data were also submitted as part of a second study, on yellow fever vaccine responses in identical twins.

The rearrangement links TRBV20-1 to TRBJ2-2; D not resolved. Sequencing was done on a sample of CD4+ T cells sorted from blood. The TCR was taken from a woman aged 18 to 35 in good health. Here the CDR3 reads CSARDVQHTGELFF. CDR3 nucleotide sequence: TGCAGTGCTAGAGATGTCCAACACACCGGGGAGCTGTTTTTT.